These 22 T cell receptor beta chains were sequenced from one sample in a study of shared clonotypes between healthy human individuals. Clones were sequenced by immunoSEQ multiplex PCR, and TCRdb holds only the in-frame ones, with some missing. Of roughly 2 million clones in the sample, approximately 96% were seen once. The sample was naive CD4+ T cells sorted from blood. Documented subset: CD45RA+ positively selected. These receptor sequences come from a man in his late teens or twenties in good health.

CDR3 nucleotides: TGCGCCAGCAGCTTAGGTCTCGGGAGCACAGATACGCAGTATTTT. Its protein is CASSLGLGSTDTQYF. The chain joins TRBV4-3 to TRBJ2-3, with D unresolved. Germline loops: CDR1 LGHNA, CDR2 YSLEER. V dropped 5 bases and J dropped 0 bases, with 12 bases sitting between them. CDR3 length: 15 residues.

The V and J genes are TRBV2 and TRBJ2-7; 11 bases agree with TRBD2. Germline V gene data show CDR1 as SNHLY and CDR2 as FYNNEI. The CDR3 length is 13 residues. The V and J ends lost 6 bases and 3 bases, in that order; junction bases with no gene match: 1. The CDR3 spells CASSLAGGYEQYF. The DNA of the CDR3 is TGTGCCAGCAGCCTAGCGGGGGGCTACGAGCAGTACTTC.

The chain carries TRBV6-5 and TRBJ1-2, with D hard to call. The V end was cut by 6 bases, the J end by 2 bases, with 16 bases between. This CDR3 is built from 15 residues. Germline CDR1 and CDR2: MNHEY and SVGAGI. The CDR3 bases are TGTGCCAGCAGGCCTCTTGGGCAGGAGAACTATGGCTACACCTTC. This sequence encodes CASRPLGQENYGYTF.

V and J are TRBV6-1 and TRBJ2-5; 7 positions match TRBD2. The V and J ends lost 2 bases and 1 base, in that order; junction bases with no gene match: 13. The CDR3 loop spans 18 amino acids. Germline V gives CDR1 MNHNS, CDR2 SASEGT. CDR3 in amino acids: CASSEYAPGRGVQETQYF. The CDR3 DNA reads as TGTGCCAGCAGTGAATATGCCCCCGGACGGGGGGTCCAAGAGACCCAGTACTTC.

Only a few counts were recorded for this clone. The chain couples TRBV11-3 to TRBJ2-7; D is perhaps TRBD2 (5 bases). Germline CDR1 is SGHNT and CDR2 is YENEEA. Between the trimmed V and J ends, which lost 4 bases and 5 bases, there was a span of 12 bases. The CDR3 has 13 amino acids. The CDR3 reads CASSSTNGNEQYF. CDR3 coding DNA: TGTGCCAGCAGCTCCACTAACGGGAACGAGCAGTACTTC.

This chain connects TRBV7-2 to TRBJ2-5; 10 nucleotides match TRBD2. Unmatched junction bases numbered 2, after V lost 5 bases and J lost 5 bases. This CDR3 is 13 amino acids long. The germline CDR1 and CDR2 sequences are SGHTA and FQGNSA. In DNA, the CDR3 is TGTGCCAGCAGCCCGGGACTAGCGGAGACCCAGTACTTC. It codes for CASSPGLAETQYF.

V usage is TRBV4-1 and J usage is TRBJ2-7; 8 bases match TRBD1. The CDR3 sequence is 16 residues long. Germline loops: CDR1 MGHRA, CDR2 YSYEKL. Trimming at V came to 3 bases and at J to 3 bases, leaving 10 bases not matched to a gene. CDR3 amino acids: CASSHPTGALFYEQYF. The CDR3 bases are TGCGCCAGCAGCCACCCGACAGGGGCTTTATTCTACGAGCAGTACTTC.

The chain recombines TRBV6-5 with TRBJ1-2; unclear D gene. Trimming left V 1 base short and J 0 bases short, with 3 bases between. This CDR3 comprises 13 residues. CDR1 MNHEY and CDR2 SVGAGI come from the germline V gene. The CDR3, as DNA: TGTGCCAGCAGTTACTTGGCTAACTATGGCTACACCTTC. It yields the protein CASSYLANYGYTF.

V is TRBV11-1 and J is TRBJ2-1, with 10 bases lining up with TRBD1. The germline V gene has CDR1 SGHAT and CDR2 FQDESV (reference sequence). Losses at the gene ends were 5 bases for V and 2 bases for J; bases not matched to a gene: 3. The CDR3 covers 15 residues. The chain's CDR3 is CASSHDRGPYNEQFF. CDR3 DNA sequence: TGTGCCAGCAGCCACGACAGGGGGCCCTACAATGAGCAGTTCTTC.

The rearrangement joins TRBV10-3 to TRBJ1-5; unclear D gene. The CDR3 is 14 amino acids. V was pared by 4 bases and J by 1 base, with 8 bases between. CDR1 and CDR2 from the germline V gene are ENHRY and SYGVKD. CDR3 in DNA: TGTGCCATCAGTGGGGGTGTGAGCAATCAGCCCCAGCATTTT. Amino acids: CAISGGVSNQPQHF.

The chain is built from TRBV7-9 and TRBJ1-1; D uncertain. From germline, CDR1 is SEHNR and CDR2 FQNEAQ (reference sequence). Deletions cut 8 bases from V and 3 bases from J, with 10 bases between. The CDR3 contains 12 residues. The CDR3 DNA follows: TGTGCCAGCGGGCAACGGCACACTGAAGCTTTCTTT. Its protein product is CASGQRHTEAFF.

This clone came up once. Other DNA sequences within the sample encode an identical CDR3. This chain links TRBV2 with TRBJ2-7, with 9 bases aligning to TRBD1. The CDR3 runs 13 residues. With 8 bases clipped from V and 1 base from J, the junction kept 3 bases outside the gene matches. The germline V gene has CDR1 SNHLY and CDR2 FYNNEI. The CDR3 DNA sequence: TGTGCCAGCCGTGGACAGGGGTCCTACGAGCAGTACTTC. This codes for CASRGQGSYEQYF. Full variable domain (outside the CDR3, taken from reference TRBV2 and TRBJ2-7): EPEVTQTPSHQVTQMGQEVILRCVPISNHLYFYWYRQILGQKVEFLVSFYNNEISEKSEIFDDQFSVERPDGSNFTLKIRSTKLEDSAMYFCASRGQGSYEQYFGPGTRLTVT.

The chain combines TRBV4-2 with TRBJ1-3; D gene unclear. Per germline, CDR1 LGHNA and CDR2 YNFKEQ. V was shortened by 0 bases and J by 0 bases, with 12 bases between the two germline ends. The CDR3 is 17 residues long. The CDR3 DNA reads as TGTGCCAGCAGCCAAGATGTTCCTCCCAGCTCTGGAAACACCATATATTTT. Residues: CASSQDVPPSSGNTIYF.

The V call is TRBV7-2, the J call TRBJ1-2; 9 nucleotides line up with TRBD1. From germline, CDR1 is SGHTA and CDR2 FQGNSA. After removal of 5 bases from V and 4 bases from J, the junction contained 11 bases not matched to a gene. The CDR3 length is 16 residues. The CDR3 coding sequence is TGTGCCAGCAGCCCCTCACCCGGGACAGGGACCTATGGCTACACCTTC. Protein product: CASSPSPGTGTYGYTF.

As to this clone: Other DNA sequences from this sample encode an identical CDR3 as well. The rearrangement joins TRBV7-6 to TRBJ2-5; D call uncertain. The CDR3 runs to 14 residues. Trimming removed 1 base from V and 0 bases from J, with 6 bases in between. CDR1 is SGHVS, CDR2 FNYEAQ, per germline. CDR3 region: CASSLGRNQETQYF. The CDR3 coding sequence is TGTGCCAGCAGCTTAGGCAGGAACCAAGAGACCCAGTACTTC.

This clone appeared a few times. This sequence joins TRBV7-9 and TRBJ2-7; perhaps TRBD1 as D (5 bases). CDR3 size: 12 residues. Per the germline V gene, CDR1 is SEHNR and CDR2 is FQNEAQ (reference sequence). V was shortened by 4 bases and J by 7 bases, with 11 bases between the two germline ends. CDR3 sequence (DNA): TGTGCCAGCAGCTCGAAGGGGCAAGAGCAGTACTTC. Its protein product is CASSSKGQEQYF. The full variable domain, its missing parts supplied by reference TRBV7-9 and TRBJ2-7, is DTGVSQNPRHKITKRGQNVTFRCDPISEHNRLYWYRQTLGQGPEFLTYFQNEAQLEKSRLLSDRFSAERPKGSFSTLEIQRTEQGDSAMYLCASSSKGQEQYFGPGTRLTVT.

The rearrangement joins TRBV7-2 to TRBJ1-2, with D possibly matching TRBD1 (5 bases). The CDR3 consists of 13 residues. V lost 3 bases and J lost 2, with 7 bases in between. CDR1 and CDR2 (germline): SGHTA, FQGNSA. CDR3 nucleotide sequence: TGTGCCAGCAGCTTCTCAGGGAACTATGGCTACACCTTC. Its protein product is CASSFSGNYGYTF.

V and J are TRBV9 and TRBJ2-2; the match to TRBD1 covers 7 bases. J was trimmed by 5 bases and V by 3 bases; bases with no gene match: 10. The CDR3 covers 16 residues. Germline V gives CDR1 SGDLS, CDR2 YYNGEE. DNA for the CDR3: TGTGCCAGCAGCGCCCGACAGGGCCAGCGGACCGGGGAGCTGTTTTTT. Translation: CASSARQGQRTGELFF. Combining the CDR3 with reference TRBV9 and TRBJ2-2 gives the whole variable domain DSGVTQTPKHLITATGQRVTLRCSPRSGDLSVYWYQQSLDQGLQFLIQYYNGEERAKGNILERFSAQQFPDLHSELNLSSLELGDSALYFCASSARQGQRTGELFFGEGSRLTVL.

The gene calls are TRBV2 and TRBJ2-1; 9 nucleotides agree with TRBD1. Germline lookup yields CDR1 SNHLY and CDR2 FYNNEI. This CDR3 region has 14 residues. J gave up 7 bases and V 7 bases, and 8 bases lay outside the gene matches. The DNA for the CDR3 is TGTGCCAGCAATTGGGACAGGGTTGCGAATGAGCAGTTCTTC. This codes for CASNWDRVANEQFF.

The chain is built from TRBV29-1 and TRBJ1-4; no reliable D call. Germline lookup yields CDR1 SQVTM and CDR2 ANQGSEA. With 7 bases removed from V and 0 bases from J, the gap between germline ends came to 9 bases. The CDR3 loop spans 13 amino acids. CDR3: CSGQAATNEKLFF. The CDR3 bases are TGCAGCGGGCAGGCAGCAACTAATGAAAAACTGTTTTTT.

V gene TRBV9 combines with J gene TRBJ2-7, with TRBD2 matching over 10 bases. The junction had 3 bases not matched to a gene; V was cut back by 3 bases and J by 3 bases. The germline CDR1 and CDR2 sequences are SGDLS and YYNGEE. CDR3 size: 14 residues. The CDR3 reads CASSGASGSYEQYF. The CDR3, as DNA: TGTGCCAGCAGCGGGGCTAGCGGGAGCTACGAGCAGTACTTC. The full variable domain, its missing parts supplied by reference TRBV9 and TRBJ2-7, is DSGVTQTPKHLITATGQRVTLRCSPRSGDLSVYWYQQSLDQGLQFLIQYYNGEERAKGNILERFSAQQFPDLHSELNLSSLELGDSALYFCASSGASGSYEQYFGPGTRLTVT.

The V and J genes are TRBV2 and TRBJ2-1, with D perhaps being TRBD1 or TRBD2 (6 bases each). The ends were cut back, 8 bases at V and 7 bases at J, with 18 bases in the middle. Germline values: CDR1 SNHLY, CDR2 FYNNEI. This CDR3 has 14 amino acids. As DNA, the CDR3 is TGTGCCAGCGGCCGAAAAGGGGGGAAGAATGAGCAGTTCTTC. This gives the protein CASGRKGGKNEQFF.